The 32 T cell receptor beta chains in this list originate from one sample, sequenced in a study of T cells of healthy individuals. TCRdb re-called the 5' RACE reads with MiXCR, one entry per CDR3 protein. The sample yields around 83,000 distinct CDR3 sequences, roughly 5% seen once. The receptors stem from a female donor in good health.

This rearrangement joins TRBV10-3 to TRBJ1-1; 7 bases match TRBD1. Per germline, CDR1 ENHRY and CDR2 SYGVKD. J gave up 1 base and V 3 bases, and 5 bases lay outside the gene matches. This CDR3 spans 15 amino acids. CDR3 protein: CAISEGGQRNTEAFF. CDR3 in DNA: TGTGCCATCAGTGAAGGGGGACAGAGGAACACTGAAGCTTTCTTT.

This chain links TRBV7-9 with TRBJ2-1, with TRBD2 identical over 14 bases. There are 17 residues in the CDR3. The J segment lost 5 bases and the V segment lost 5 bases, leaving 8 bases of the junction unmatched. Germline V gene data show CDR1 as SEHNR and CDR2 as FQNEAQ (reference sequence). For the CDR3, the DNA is TGTGCCAGCAGCCCCGGGACTAGCGGGAGCAGCCACAATGAGCAGTTCTTC. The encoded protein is CASSPGTSGSSHNEQFF.

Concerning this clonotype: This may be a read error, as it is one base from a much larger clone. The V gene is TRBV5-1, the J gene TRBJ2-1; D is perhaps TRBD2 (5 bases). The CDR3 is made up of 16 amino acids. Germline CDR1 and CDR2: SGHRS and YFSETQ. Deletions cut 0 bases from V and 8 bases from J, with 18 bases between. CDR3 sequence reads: CASSLASRGFLYEQFF. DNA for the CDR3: TGCGCCAGCAGCTTGGCCTCTAGAGGGTTTCTGTATGAGCAGTTCTTC.

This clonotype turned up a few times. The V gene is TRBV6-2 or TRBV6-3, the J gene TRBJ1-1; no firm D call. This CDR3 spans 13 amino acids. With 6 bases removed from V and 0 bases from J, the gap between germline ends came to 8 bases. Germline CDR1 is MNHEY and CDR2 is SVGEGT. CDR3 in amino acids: CASRSQMNTEAFF. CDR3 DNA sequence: TGTGCCAGCAGAAGCCAAATGAACACTGAAGCTTTCTTT.

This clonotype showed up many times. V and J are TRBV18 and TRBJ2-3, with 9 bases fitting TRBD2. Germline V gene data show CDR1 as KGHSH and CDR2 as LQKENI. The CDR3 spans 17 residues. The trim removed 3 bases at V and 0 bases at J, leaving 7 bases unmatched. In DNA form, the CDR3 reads TGTGCCAGCTCACCCTTGGGACTAGCCAGAAGCACAGATACGCAGTATTTT. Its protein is CASSPLGLARSTDTQYF.

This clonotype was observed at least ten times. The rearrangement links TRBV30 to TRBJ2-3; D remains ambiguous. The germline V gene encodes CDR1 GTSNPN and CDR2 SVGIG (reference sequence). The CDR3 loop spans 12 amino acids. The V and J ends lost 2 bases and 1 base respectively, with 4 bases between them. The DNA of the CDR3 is TGTGCCTGGAGTTGGGGCACAGATACGCAGTATTTT. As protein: CAWSWGTDTQYF.

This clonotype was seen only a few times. CDR3 sequence: CSARGREASVAQYF. CDR3 nucleotide sequence: TGCAGTGCTAGAGGCCGGGAGGCTTCTGTGGCGCAGTATTTT. This chain joins TRBV20-1 and TRBJ2-3, with TRBD2 matching over 7 bases. This CDR3 has 14 residues. Germline V gene lookup returns CDR1 DFQATT and CDR2 SNEGSKA (reference sequence). J was trimmed by 10 bases and V by 1 base; bases with no gene match: 11.

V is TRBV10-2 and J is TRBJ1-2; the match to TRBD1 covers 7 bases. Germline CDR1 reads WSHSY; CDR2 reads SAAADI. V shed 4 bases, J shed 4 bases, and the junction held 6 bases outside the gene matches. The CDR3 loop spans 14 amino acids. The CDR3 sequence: CASSVRTGGYGYTF. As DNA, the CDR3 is TGCGCCAGCAGTGTAAGGACAGGCGGCTATGGCTACACCTTC.

In DNA form, the CDR3 reads TGTGCCAGCAGTTTTACAGAGCTAACTGCTGGAAACACCATATATTTT. Translating it yields CASSFTELTAGNTIYF. The rearrangement links TRBV6-5 to TRBJ1-3; unclear D gene. The CDR3 totals 16 residues. V lost 4 bases and J lost 2, with 15 bases in between. Germline V gene lookup returns CDR1 MNHEY and CDR2 SVGAGI.

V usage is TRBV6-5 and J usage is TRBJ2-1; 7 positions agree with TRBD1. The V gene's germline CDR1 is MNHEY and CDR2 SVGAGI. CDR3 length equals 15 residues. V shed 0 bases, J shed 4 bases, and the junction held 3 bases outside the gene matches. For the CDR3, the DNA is TGTGCCAGCAGTTACTCGGGACAGTTATACAATGAGCAGTTCTTC. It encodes CASSYSGQLYNEQFF.

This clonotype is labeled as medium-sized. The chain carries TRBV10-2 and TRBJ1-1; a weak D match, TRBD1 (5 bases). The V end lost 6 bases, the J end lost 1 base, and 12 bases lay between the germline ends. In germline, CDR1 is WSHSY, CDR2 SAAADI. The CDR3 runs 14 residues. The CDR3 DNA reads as TGCGCCAGCAGGTATACTGGGACGAACACTGAAGCTTTCTTT. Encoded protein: CASRYTGTNTEAFF.

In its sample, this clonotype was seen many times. The DNA for the CDR3 is TGTGCCAGCAGTCCCCGATTAAGCGAGGTCAATGAGCAGTTCTTC. This codes for CASSPRLSEVNEQFF. The genes are TRBV12-3 or TRBV12-4 and TRBJ2-1; D gene uncertain. V lost 5 bases and J 6 bases, leaving 17 bases between the germline ends. The CDR3 contains 15 residues.

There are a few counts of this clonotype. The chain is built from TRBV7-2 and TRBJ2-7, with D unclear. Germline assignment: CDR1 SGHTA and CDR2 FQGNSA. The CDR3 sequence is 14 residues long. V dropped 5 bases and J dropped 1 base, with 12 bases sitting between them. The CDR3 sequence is CASSLNYKSYEQYF. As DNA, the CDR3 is TGTGCCAGCAGCCTAAACTATAAATCCTACGAGCAGTACTTC.

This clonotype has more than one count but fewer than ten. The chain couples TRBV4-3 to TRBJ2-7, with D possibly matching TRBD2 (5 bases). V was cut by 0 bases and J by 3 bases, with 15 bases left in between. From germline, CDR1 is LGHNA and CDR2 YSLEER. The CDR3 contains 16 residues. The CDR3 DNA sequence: TGCGCCAGCAGCCAAGATATAGCGTACTCTGACTACGAGCAGTACTTC. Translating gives CASSQDIAYSDYEQYF.

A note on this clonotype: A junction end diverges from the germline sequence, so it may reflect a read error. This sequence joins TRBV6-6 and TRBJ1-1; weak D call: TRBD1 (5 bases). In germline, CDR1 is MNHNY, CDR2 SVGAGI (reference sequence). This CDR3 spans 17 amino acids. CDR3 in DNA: TGTACCAGCAGTTCCTACGCCCCTTTCCGGGGGGAAACTGAAGCTTTCTTT. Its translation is CTSSSYAPFRGETEAFF.

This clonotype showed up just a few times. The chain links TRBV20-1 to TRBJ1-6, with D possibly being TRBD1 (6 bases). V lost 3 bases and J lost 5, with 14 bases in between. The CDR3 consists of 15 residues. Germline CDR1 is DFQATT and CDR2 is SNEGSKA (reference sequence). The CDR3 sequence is CSASLTGRNNSPLHF. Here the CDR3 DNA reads TGCAGTGCTAGCCTAACAGGGAGGAATAATTCACCCCTCCACTTT.

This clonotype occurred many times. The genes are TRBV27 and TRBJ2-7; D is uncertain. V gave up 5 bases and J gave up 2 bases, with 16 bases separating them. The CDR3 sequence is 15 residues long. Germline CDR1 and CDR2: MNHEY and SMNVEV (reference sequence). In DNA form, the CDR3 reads TGTGCCAGCAGTACACGCGGAGCCGCGCCCTACGAGCAGTACTTC. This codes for CASSTRGAAPYEQYF.

CDR3 nucleotides: TGTGCCAGCAGCCAAGGGGCAGGGAGTAACTATGGCTACACCTTC. Protein product: CASSQGAGSNYGYTF. The rearrangement links TRBV4-2 to TRBJ1-2; D is perhaps TRBD1 (5 bases). Germline V lookup: CDR1 LGHNA, CDR2 YNFKEQ. The CDR3 totals 15 residues. Trimming shortened V by 1 base and J by 1 base, and 10 bases separated the two germline ends.

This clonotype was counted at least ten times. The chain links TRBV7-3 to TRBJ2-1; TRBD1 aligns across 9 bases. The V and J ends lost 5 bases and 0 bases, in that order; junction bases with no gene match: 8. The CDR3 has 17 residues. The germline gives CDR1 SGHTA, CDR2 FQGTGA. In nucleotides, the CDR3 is TGTGCCAGCAGCCCCGGGACAGGGAGAAGCTCCTACAATGAGCAGTTCTTC. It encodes CASSPGTGRSSYNEQFF. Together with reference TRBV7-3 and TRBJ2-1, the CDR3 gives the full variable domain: GAGVSQTPSNKVTEKGKYVELRCDPISGHTALYWYRQSLGQGPEFLIYFQGTGAADDSGLPNDRFFAVRPEGSVSTLKIQRTERGDSAVYLCASSPGTGRSSYNEQFFGPGTRLTVL.

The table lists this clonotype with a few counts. CDR3 amino acids: CSARTTNQPQHF. As DNA, the CDR3 is TGCAGTGCCCGGACGACCAATCAGCCCCAGCATTTT. V is TRBV20-1 and J is TRBJ1-5; D gene uncertain. Looked up from germline, CDR1 is DFQATT and CDR2 is SNEGSKA (reference sequence). V was clipped by 6 bases and J by 3 bases, with 9 bases between them. CDR3 length: 12 residues.

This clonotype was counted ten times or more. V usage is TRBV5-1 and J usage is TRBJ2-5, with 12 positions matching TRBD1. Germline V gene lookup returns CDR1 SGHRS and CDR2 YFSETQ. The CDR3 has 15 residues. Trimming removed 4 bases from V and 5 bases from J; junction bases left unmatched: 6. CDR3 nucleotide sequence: TGCGCCAGCAGCGCCGGGACAGGGGGCTGGGAGACCCAGTACTTC. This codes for CASSAGTGGWETQYF.

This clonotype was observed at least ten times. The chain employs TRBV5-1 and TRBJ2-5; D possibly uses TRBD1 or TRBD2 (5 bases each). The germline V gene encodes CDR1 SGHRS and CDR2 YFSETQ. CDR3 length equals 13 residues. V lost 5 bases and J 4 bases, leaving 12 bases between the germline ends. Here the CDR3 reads CASRGVMGETQYF. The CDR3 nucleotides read TGCGCCAGCAGGGGGGTCATGGGAGAGACCCAGTACTTC.

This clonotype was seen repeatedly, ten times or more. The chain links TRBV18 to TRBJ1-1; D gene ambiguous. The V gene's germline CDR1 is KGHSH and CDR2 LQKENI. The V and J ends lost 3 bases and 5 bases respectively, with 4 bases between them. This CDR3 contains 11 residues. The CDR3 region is CASSPGTEAFF. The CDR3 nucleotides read TGTGCCAGCTCACCCGGGACTGAAGCTTTCTTT.

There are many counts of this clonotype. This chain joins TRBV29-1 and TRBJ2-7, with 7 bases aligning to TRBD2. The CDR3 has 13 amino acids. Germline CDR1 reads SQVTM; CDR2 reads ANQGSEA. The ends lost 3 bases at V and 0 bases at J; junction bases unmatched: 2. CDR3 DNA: TGCAGCGTTGAGGGAGGGGACTCCTACGAGCAGTACTTC. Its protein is CSVEGGDSYEQYF.

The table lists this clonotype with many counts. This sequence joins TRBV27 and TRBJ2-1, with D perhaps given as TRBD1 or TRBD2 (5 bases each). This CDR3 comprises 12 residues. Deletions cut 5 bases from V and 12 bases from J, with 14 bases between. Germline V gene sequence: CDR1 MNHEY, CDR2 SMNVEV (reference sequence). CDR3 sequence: CASSRPGQWQFF. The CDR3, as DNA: TGTGCCAGCAGTCGGCCGGGGCAGTGGCAGTTCTTC.

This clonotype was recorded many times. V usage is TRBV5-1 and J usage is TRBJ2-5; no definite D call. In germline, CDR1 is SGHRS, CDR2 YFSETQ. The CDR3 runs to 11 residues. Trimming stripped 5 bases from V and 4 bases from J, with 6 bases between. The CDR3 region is CASRTGETQYF. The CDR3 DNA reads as TGCGCCAGCAGAACGGGAGAGACCCAGTACTTC.

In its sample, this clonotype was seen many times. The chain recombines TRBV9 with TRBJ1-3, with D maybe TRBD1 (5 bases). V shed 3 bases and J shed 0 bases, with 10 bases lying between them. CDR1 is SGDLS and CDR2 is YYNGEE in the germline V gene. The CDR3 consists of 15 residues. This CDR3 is CASSADSYSGNTIYF. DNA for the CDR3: TGTGCCAGCAGCGCAGACAGCTACTCTGGAAACACCATATATTTT. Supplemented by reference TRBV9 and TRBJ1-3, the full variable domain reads DSGVTQTPKHLITATGQRVTLRCSPRSGDLSVYWYQQSLDQGLQFLIQYYNGEERAKGNILERFSAQQFPDLHSELNLSSLELGDSALYFCASSADSYSGNTIYFGEGSWLTVV.

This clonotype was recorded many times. The CDR3 DNA reads TGCGCCAGCAGCTTGGTTGCCGGGCCCTATAGCAATCAGCCCCAGCATTTT. As protein: CASSLVAGPYSNQPQHF. The rearrangement links TRBV5-1 to TRBJ1-5; D remains unclear. Germline CDR1 is SGHRS and CDR2 is YFSETQ. The CDR3 is 17 residues long. V lost 0 bases and J lost 0, with 13 bases in between.

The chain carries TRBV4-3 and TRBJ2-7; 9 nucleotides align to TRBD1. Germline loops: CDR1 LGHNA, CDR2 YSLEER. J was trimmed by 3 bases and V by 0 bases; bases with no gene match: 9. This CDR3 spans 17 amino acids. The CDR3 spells CASSQEGLGQGHYEQYF. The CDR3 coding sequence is TGCGCCAGCAGCCAAGAGGGACTGGGACAGGGTCACTACGAGCAGTACTTC.

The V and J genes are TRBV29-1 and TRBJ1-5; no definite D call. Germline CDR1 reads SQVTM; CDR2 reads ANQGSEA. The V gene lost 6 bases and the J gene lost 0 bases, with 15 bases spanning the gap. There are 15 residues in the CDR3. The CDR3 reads CSVSPGPGSNQPQHF. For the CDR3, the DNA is TGCAGCGTCTCCCCCGGGCCGGGTAGCAATCAGCCCCAGCATTTT.

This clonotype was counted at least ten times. Here the CDR3 DNA reads TGTGCCAGCAGCCAAGATTTCGGACTCATGAACACTGAAGCTTTCTTT. Translated: CASSQDFGLMNTEAFF. The genes are TRBV14 and TRBJ1-1; D is unresolved. The length of the CDR3 is 16 residues. Trimming removed 0 bases at V and 0 bases at J, with 11 bases between. CDR1 SGHDN and CDR2 FVKESK come from the germline V gene.

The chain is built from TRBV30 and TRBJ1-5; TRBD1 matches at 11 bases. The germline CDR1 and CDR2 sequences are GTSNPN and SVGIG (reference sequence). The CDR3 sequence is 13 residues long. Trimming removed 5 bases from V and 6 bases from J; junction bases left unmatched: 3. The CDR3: CAWGGQGGQPQHF. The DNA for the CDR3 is TGTGCCTGGGGGGGACAGGGGGGTCAGCCCCAGCATTTT.